A selection of T cell receptor beta chains follows, all from one sample in a study of shared T cell receptors in the human thymus. TCRdb's table, derived via immunoSEQ multiplex PCR, lists solely in-frame clones and lacks some. This table has about 660,000 clones, roughly 90% appearing once. These same records also appear under a second study, on human thymus T cells.

The sequenced sample consisted of thymocytes. Source of these receptors: a boy under three years old with a congenital heart defect. Both conserved end residues are part of each CDR3. Fields, in order: clone size, J gene, D gene, V gene, CDR3 protein, CDR3 DNA. A D gene is named only where the DNA matches it firmly. Part of the rows lack a size; the others show once, few, many or a class for expanded clones.

clone_size: NA
j_call: TRBJ2-7
d_call: TRBD2
v_call: TRBV10-1
cdr3_aa: CASSESQAGLAGDRVYEQYF
cdr3_nt: TGCGCCAGCAGTGAGTCCCAGGCGGGACTAGCGGGAGATAGGGTCTACGAGCAGTACTTC

clone_size: NA
j_call: TRBJ2-7
d_call: NA
v_call: TRBV7-9
cdr3_aa: CASSPGLYSYEQYF
cdr3_nt: TGTGCCAGCAGCCCGGGACTTTACTCCTACGAGCAGTACTTC

clone_size: NA
j_call: TRBJ2-7
d_call: NA
v_call: TRBV28
cdr3_aa: CASRDTGLLAYEQYF
cdr3_nt: TGTGCCAGCAGAGATACAGGGCTACTTGCCTACGAGCAGTACTTC

clone_size: NA
j_call: TRBJ1-5
d_call: NA
v_call: TRBV4-2
cdr3_aa: CASSQGAGSNQPQHF
cdr3_nt: TGTGCCAGCAGCCAAGGGGCAGGGAGCAATCAGCCCCAGCATTTT

clone_size: NA
j_call: TRBJ2-3
d_call: TRBD1
v_call: TRBV28
cdr3_aa: CASSLGTGGTDTQYF
cdr3_nt: TGTGCCAGCAGTTTAGGGACAGGGGGCACAGATACGCAGTATTTT

clone_size: NA
j_call: TRBJ2-5
d_call: NA
v_call: TRBV27
cdr3_aa: CASSLIGDQETQYF
cdr3_nt: TGTGCCAGCAGTTTAATAGGGGACCAAGAGACCCAGTACTTC

clone_size: NA
j_call: TRBJ1-4
d_call: NA
v_call: TRBV6-6
cdr3_aa: CASSAPRTPKNEKLFF
cdr3_nt: TGTGCCAGCAGTGCGCCCCGGACACCTAAGAATGAAAAACTGTTTTTT

clone_size: NA
j_call: TRBJ2-2
d_call: NA
v_call: TRBV30
cdr3_aa: CAWGWRPHSGELFF
cdr3_nt: TGTGCCTGGGGGTGGAGACCCCACTCCGGGGAGCTGTTTTTT

clone_size: NA
j_call: TRBJ2-3
d_call: TRBD1
v_call: TRBV28
cdr3_aa: CASSCAEGRGRSTQYF
cdr3_nt: TGTGCCAGCAGTTGCGCCGAGGGCAGGGGGCGGTCAACGCAGTATTTT

clone_size: NA
j_call: TRBJ2-3
d_call: TRBD1
v_call: TRBV5-1
cdr3_aa: CASSLAGGFRTDTQYF
cdr3_nt: TGCGCCAGCAGCTTGGCAGGGGGCTTTCGCACAGATACGCAGTATTTT

clone_size: NA
j_call: TRBJ2-1
d_call: TRBD2
v_call: TRBV18
cdr3_aa: CASSPFLAGAQHTYNEQFF
cdr3_nt: TGTGCCAGCTCACCTTTTTTAGCGGGAGCCCAGCATACCTACAATGAGCAGTTCTTC

clone_size: NA
j_call: TRBJ2-1
d_call: NA
v_call: TRBV25-1
cdr3_aa: CASSELMLASNNEQFF
cdr3_nt: TGTGCCAGCAGTGAATTAATGCTAGCCAGCAACAATGAGCAGTTCTTC

clone_size: NA
j_call: TRBJ1-5
d_call: TRBD1
v_call: TRBV2
cdr3_aa: CASNRQGGRYQPQHF
cdr3_nt: TGTGCCAGCAATCGACAGGGGGGGAGGTATCAGCCCCAGCATTTT

clone_size: few
j_call: TRBJ2-3
d_call: NA
v_call: TRBV4-3
cdr3_aa: CASSQHREGGDTQYF
cdr3_nt: TGCGCCAGCAGCCAACATCGAGAGGGTGGGGATACGCAGTATTTT

clone_size: NA
j_call: TRBJ2-7
d_call: NA
v_call: TRBV12-5
cdr3_aa: CASGLVIAGPSYEQYF
cdr3_nt: TGTGCTAGTGGTTTGGTGATCGCAGGTCCTTCCTACGAGCAGTACTTC

clone_size: NA
j_call: TRBJ2-3
d_call: TRBD2
v_call: TRBV2
cdr3_aa: CASRTSGLTDTQYF
cdr3_nt: TGTGCCAGCAGGACTAGCGGACTCACAGATACGCAGTATTTT

clone_size: NA
j_call: TRBJ2-5
d_call: NA
v_call: TRBV11-2
cdr3_aa: CASSRLEVQTQYF
cdr3_nt: TGTGCCAGCAGCCGACTGGAGGTGCAGACCCAGTACTTC

clone_size: NA
j_call: TRBJ1-5
d_call: NA
v_call: TRBV4-1
cdr3_aa: CASSPSINQPQHF
cdr3_nt: TGCGCCAGCAGTCCATCCATCAATCAGCCCCAGCATTTT